The rows below give T cell receptor beta chains drawn from one sample of a study of shared clonotypes between healthy human individuals. TCRdb keeps only in-frame clones here, not all; method: immunoSEQ multiplex PCR. Among about 2.4 million clones listed, 85% to 95% were seen once. Sequenced: naive CD4+ T cells sorted from blood. Every receptor here comes from a man aged 18 to 29 in good health. The CDR3 runs from the conserved cysteine through the conserved F or W. The D gene is left open where the match is weak. The listing skips clone size in some rows; elsewhere it reads once, few, many or a size class.

>TRBD1|14|.|TRBV5-8|TRBJ2-5
CASSLGQGKETQYF
TGTGCCAGCAGCTTGGGACAGGGAAAAGAGACCCAGTACTTC
>.|15|.|TRBV6-5|TRBJ2-1
CASSYDPAGYNEQFF
TGTGCCAGCAGTTACGACCCTGCAGGCTACAATGAGCAGTTCTTC
>TRBD1|13|.|TRBV6-1|TRBJ2-7
CANPWTGCYEQYF
TGTGCCAATCCATGGACAGGGTGCTACGAGCAGTACTTC
>.|16|.|TRBV6-1|TRBJ1-5
CASSVRLPDLNQPQHF
TGTGCCAGCAGTGTGAGGCTCCCAGACCTCAATCAGCCCCAGCATTTT
>TRBD1|15|.|TRBV27|TRBJ2-7
CASSSTGVGTYEQYF
TGTGCCAGCAGTTCGACAGGGGTTGGGACCTACGAGCAGTACTTC
>.|12|.|TRBV30|TRBJ2-1
CAWRGSNNEQFF
TGTGCCTGGAGGGGTAGCAACAATGAGCAGTTCTTC
>.|12|.|TRBV7-9|TRBJ2-7
CASRQGPYEQYF
TGTGCCAGCAGACAGGGCCCCTACGAGCAGTACTTC
>.|16|.|TRBV7-2|TRBJ1-2
CASSLIPGRANYGYTF
TGTGCCAGCAGCCTAATTCCCGGCCGAGCTAACTATGGCTACACCTTC
>.|14|.|TRBV2|TRBJ2-7
CASRGTRGSYEQYF
TGTGCCAGCAGGGGGACCAGGGGCTCCTACGAGCAGTACTTC
>.|14|.|TRBV6-6|TRBJ1-2
CASSPGDFWYGYTF
TGTGCCAGCAGCCCGGGGGATTTTTGGTATGGCTACACCTTC
>TRBD2|14|.|TRBV11-3|TRBJ2-1
CASSPGLAGGPSFF
TGTGCCAGCAGCCCGGGACTAGCGGGAGGGCCCTCGTTCTTC
>.|15|.|TRBV30|TRBJ1-3
CAWSLGAFSGNTIYF
TGTGCCTGGAGCTTGGGGGCGTTTTCTGGAAACACCATATATTTT
>TRBD1|15|.|TRBV7-9|TRBJ1-2
CASSLGQGLIYGYTF
TGTGCCAGCAGCTTAGGACAGGGACTAATCTATGGCTACACCTTC
>TRBD2|15|.|TRBV18|TRBJ2-7
CASSQGEREVYEQYF
TGTGCCAGCTCACAGGGGGAGCGGGAGGTCTACGAGCAGTACTTC
>.|11|once|TRBV29-1|TRBJ2-7
CSVVGSYEQYF
TGCAGCGTTGTAGGTTCCTACGAGCAGTACTTC
>TRBD2|16|.|TRBV6-4|TRBJ2-5
CASSELLAGEWETQYF
TGTGCCAGCAGTGAGTTACTAGCGGGAGAATGGGAGACCCAGTACTTC
>.|13|few|TRBV7-2|TRBJ1-1
CASSLGMNTEAFF
TGTGCCAGCAGCTTAGGGATGAACACTGAAGCTTTCTTT
>.|17|.|TRBV7-8|TRBJ2-7
CASSLAIWAGVDHEQYF
TGTGCCAGCAGCTTAGCAATATGGGCAGGGGTTGATCACGAGCAGTACTTC
>.|15|.|TRBV5-1|TRBJ1-3
CASSLDGSSGNTIYF
TGCGCCAGCAGCTTGGACGGAAGCTCTGGAAACACCATATATTTT
>TRBD1|15|.|TRBV5-1|TRBJ2-7
CASSLAPGGNYEQYF
TGCGCCAGCAGCTTGGCGCCAGGGGGTAATTACGAGCAGTACTTC
>.|16|.|TRBV9|TRBJ2-1
CASSASWGSSYNEQFF
TGTGCCAGCAGCGCGAGTTGGGGGAGCTCCTACAATGAGCAGTTCTTC
>.|16|.|TRBV16|TRBJ1-5
CASSPRRTAGNQPQHF
TGTGCCAGCAGCCCACGACGGACAGCGGGCAATCAGCCCCAGCATTTT
>.|17|.|TRBV7-6|TRBJ2-2
CASSLSSGSGNTGELFF
TGTGCCAGCAGCCTTTCTTCCGGGTCGGGGAACACCGGGGAGCTGTTTTTT
>.|16|.|TRBV6-5|TRBJ1-6
CASSYPGHGKIAPLHF
TGTGCCAGCAGTTATCCGGGACATGGGAAGATTGCACCCCTCCACTTT
>.|15|.|TRBV4-3|TRBJ2-3
CASSRSRDLLDTQYF
TGCGCCAGCAGCCGCAGCCGGGACTTACTGGATACGCAGTATTTT
>.|14|.|TRBV7-2|TRBJ2-7
CASSLIPNPSEQYF
TGTGCCAGCAGCTTAATTCCCAATCCTAGTGAGCAGTACTTC
>TRBD1|14|.|TRBV6-1|TRBJ2-1
CASRGQASYNEQFF
TGTGCCAGCAGAGGACAGGCGTCCTACAATGAGCAGTTCTTC
>.|12|once|TRBV29-1|TRBJ1-2
CSVFGQLYGYTF
TGCAGCGTTTTCGGACAGCTCTATGGCTACACCTTC
>TRBD1|14|.|TRBV2|TRBJ2-1
CASSESTGGWEQFF
TGTGCCAGCAGTGAAAGTACAGGGGGCTGGGAGCAGTTCTTC
>TRBD1|15|.|TRBV5-1|TRBJ1-4
CASSSTGLTNEKLFF
TGCGCCAGCAGCTCGACAGGGCTAACTAATGAAAAACTGTTTTTT
>.|14|.|TRBV9|TRBJ2-5
CASSVEGGDKTQYF
TGTGCCAGCAGCGTAGAGGGGGGGGATAAGACCCAGTACTTC
>TRBD1|14|.|TRBV27|TRBJ2-7
CASSHGQGGYEQYF
TGTGCCAGCAGTCACGGACAGGGCGGGTACGAGCAGTACTTC
>.|11|few|TRBV2|TRBJ1-1
CASSEDGRAFF
TGTGCCAGCAGTGAGGATGGGAGAGCTTTCTTT
>.|14|.|TRBV2|TRBJ2-1
CASSVNRGRNEQFF
TGTGCCAGCAGCGTTAACCGGGGCCGCAATGAGCAGTTCTTC
>.|14|.|TRBV5-1|TRBJ1-2
CASSFPEGIRGYTF
TGCGCCAGCAGCTTTCCCGAGGGGATCCGTGGCTACACCTTC
>TRBD1|13|.|TRBV19|TRBJ1-5
CASRQGANQPQHF
TGTGCCAGCAGACAGGGGGCGAATCAGCCCCAGCATTTT